This T cell receptor beta chain derives from a study of blood T cell repertoires in COVID-19. Study context: T cells, B-cell-depleted T cells, or PBMCs supplied cDNA or gDNA.

V gave up 3 bases and J gave up 6 bases, with 9 bases separating them. Germline lookup yields CDR1 SGHAT and CDR2 FQNNGV. The CDR3 contains 13 residues. Per the authors' pipeline: Quantification of nucleated cells was approximated via reference gene primer amplification. The repertoire was sequenced with immunoSEQ multiplex PCR; TCRdb's copy has only in-frame clones and lacks some. That table furnishes V, J and clone size, whereas the DNA furnished D and trimming. Altogether hundreds of thousands of clones are present, more than 75% being singletons, with the ten largest covering 7% to 8.5%. Individuals aged roughly 18 to 95 years were recruited from 24 US areas.

The chain recombines TRBV11-2 with TRBJ2-1; D ambiguous. The sequenced sample consisted of PBMCs or T cells enriched from blood (not recorded which). This clonotype was obtained from a woman aged 40 to 49 with acute COVID-19. Here the CDR3 reads CASSFNSLNEQFF. Written as DNA, the CDR3 is TGTGCCAGCAGCTTTAATAGCCTCAATGAGCAGTTCTTC.